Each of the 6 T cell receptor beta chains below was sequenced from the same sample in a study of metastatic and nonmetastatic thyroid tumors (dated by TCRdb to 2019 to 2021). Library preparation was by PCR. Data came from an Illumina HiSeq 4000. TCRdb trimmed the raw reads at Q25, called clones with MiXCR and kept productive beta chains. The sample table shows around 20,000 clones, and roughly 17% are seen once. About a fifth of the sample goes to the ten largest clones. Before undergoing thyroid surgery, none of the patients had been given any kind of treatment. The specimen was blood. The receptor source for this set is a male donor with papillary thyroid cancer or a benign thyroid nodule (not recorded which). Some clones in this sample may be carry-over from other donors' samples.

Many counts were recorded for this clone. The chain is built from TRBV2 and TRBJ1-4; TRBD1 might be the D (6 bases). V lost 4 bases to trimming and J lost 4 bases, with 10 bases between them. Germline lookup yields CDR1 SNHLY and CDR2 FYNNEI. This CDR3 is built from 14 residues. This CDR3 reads CASSAGALNEKLFF. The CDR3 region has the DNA TGTGCCAGCAGTGCAGGGGCTCTTAATGAAAAACTGTTTTTT.

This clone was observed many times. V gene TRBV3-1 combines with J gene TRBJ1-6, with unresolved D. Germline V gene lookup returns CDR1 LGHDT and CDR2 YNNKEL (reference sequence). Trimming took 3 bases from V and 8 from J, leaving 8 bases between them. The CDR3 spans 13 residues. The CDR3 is CASSHRSDSPLHF. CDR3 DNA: TGTGCCAGCAGCCACAGGTCTGATTCACCCCTCCACTTT. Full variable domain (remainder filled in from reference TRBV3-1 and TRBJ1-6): DTAVSQTPKYLVTQMGNDKSIKCEQNLGHDTMYWYKQDSKKFLKIMFSYNNKELIINETVPNRFSPKSPDKAHLNLHINSLELGDSAVYFCASSHRSDSPLHFGNGTRLTVT.

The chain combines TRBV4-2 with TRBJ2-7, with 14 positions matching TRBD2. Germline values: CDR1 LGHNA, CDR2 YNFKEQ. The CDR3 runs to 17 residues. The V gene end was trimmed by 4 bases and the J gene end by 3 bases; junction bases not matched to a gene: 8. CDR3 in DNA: TGTGCCAGCAGCCCCCCGGCAGGGACTAGCGGGAGCTACGAGCAGTACTTC. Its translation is CASSPPAGTSGSYEQYF.

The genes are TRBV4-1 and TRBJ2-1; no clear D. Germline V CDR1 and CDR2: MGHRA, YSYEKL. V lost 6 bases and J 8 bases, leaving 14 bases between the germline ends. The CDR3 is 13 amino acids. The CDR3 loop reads CASRLPPQDEQFF. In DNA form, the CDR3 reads TGCGCCAGCAGGCTCCCACCCCAAGATGAGCAGTTCTTC.

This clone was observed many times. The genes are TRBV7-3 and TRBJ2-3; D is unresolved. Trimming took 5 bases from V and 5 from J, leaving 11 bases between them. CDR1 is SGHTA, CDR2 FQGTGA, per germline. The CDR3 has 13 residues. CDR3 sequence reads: CASSLISVDTQYF. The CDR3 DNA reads TGTGCCAGCAGCCTTATAAGTGTAGATACGCAGTATTTT. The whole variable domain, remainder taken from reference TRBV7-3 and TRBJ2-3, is GAGVSQTPSNKVTEKGKYVELRCDPISGHTALYWYRQSLGQGPEFLIYFQGTGAADDSGLPNDRFFAVRPEGSVSTLKIQRTERGDSAVYLCASSLISVDTQYFGPGTRLTVL.

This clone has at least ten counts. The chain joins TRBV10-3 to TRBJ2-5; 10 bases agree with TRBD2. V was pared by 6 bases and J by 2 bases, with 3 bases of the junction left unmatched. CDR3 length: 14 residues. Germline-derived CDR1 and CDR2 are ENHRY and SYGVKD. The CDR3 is CAISPGLAQETQYF. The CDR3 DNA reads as TGTGCCATCAGCCCGGGACTAGCGCAAGAGACCCAGTACTTC.